These T cell receptor beta chains were read from a single sample in a study of human T cells and chemical hapten exposure. One entry per CDR3 protein results from TCRdb running MiXCR on the RACE reads. The data hold approximately 87,000 distinct CDR3 sequences, with roughly 11% observed a single time. The specimen was whole blood, collected in connection with sensitization to the hapten diphenylcyclopropenone (DPC). These receptors originate from a woman in her 40s with alopecia areata. Some clones in this sample may be carry-over from other donors' samples. Both conserved end residues are part of each CDR3. The D gene is left open where the match is weak. Rows give clone size only sometimes, using once, few, many, or a class for an expanded clone.

-	TRBJ2-1	many	TRBV3-1	TGTGCCAGCAGCCAATTTTTTGGTGGGGCCGGCGAGCAGTTCTTC	CASSQFFGGAGEQFF
TRBD1	TRBJ1-1	-	TRBV10-3	TGTGCCATCAGTGGGGACAGGGGGCACACTGAAGCTTTCTTT	CAISGDRGHTEAFF
TRBD1	TRBJ2-3	many	TRBV5-4	TGTGCCAGCAGCGATACCGAGACAAACAGGGGGCCTGATACGCAGTATTTT	CASSDTETNRGPDTQYF
-	TRBJ2-7	few	TRBV2	TGTGCCAGCAGCCGTCCGGGAGCCTTATACGAGCAGTACTTC	CASSRPGALYEQYF
-	TRBJ1-6	many	TRBV6-1	TGTGCCAGCAGTGAATTCCTTGGGAATTCACCCCTCCACTTT	CASSEFLGNSPLHF
-	TRBJ2-4	-	TRBV29-1	TGCAGCGTTGAAGATATTTCGCGGGCTGTCAAAAACATTCAGTACTTC	CSVEDISRAVKNIQYF
TRBD1	TRBJ1-1	many	TRBV6-5	TGTGCCAGCAGCTCAACAGGGGGCGTAGGAAACACTGAAGCTTTCTTT	CASSSTGGVGNTEAFF
-	TRBJ2-1	few	TRBV27	TGTGCCAGCAGAGGGGGGGAGAATGAGCAGTTCTTC	CASRGGENEQFF
-	TRBJ2-2	many	TRBV28	TGTGCCAGCAGTTCGGGCCTCAACACCGGGGAGCTGTTTTTT	CASSSGLNTGELFF
-	TRBJ2-3	few	TRBV7-9	TGTGCCAGCAGCTTAGATCGGGGCCGGCAGTATTTT	CASSLDRGRQYF
-	TRBJ1-1	-	TRBV2	TGTGCCAGCAGGGAGCCGAACACTGAAGCTTTCTTT	CASREPNTEAFF
TRBD1	TRBJ1-2	many	TRBV7-2	TGTGCCAGCAGCTATGGGACAGGGGGTGGCTACACCTTC	CASSYGTGGGYTF
TRBD2	TRBJ2-2	-	TRBV20-1	TGCAGTGCTAGAGACGCGAGCGGGAGGGCTTCGAACACCGGGGAGCTGTTTTTT	CSARDASGRASNTGELFF
-	TRBJ1-2	many	TRBV6-5	TGTGCCAGCAGTTACGATCGGACAAGAGATGGCTACACCTTC	CASSYDRTRDGYTF
-	TRBJ1-2	few	TRBV18	TGTGCCAGCTCACCAAACAGACGATACTACACCTTC	CASSPNRRYYTF
TRBD1	TRBJ2-5	few	TRBV20-1	TGCAGTGCTAGAGGGGACAGGGATATCCAGTACTTC	CSARGDRDIQYF
TRBD1	TRBJ2-3	-	TRBV6-1	TGTGCCAGCAGTGAACGACAGGGGATAGATACGCAGTATTTT	CASSERQGIDTQYF
-	TRBJ1-2	few	TRBV7-8	TGTGCCAGCAGCGAAGGGGGGCGTGAGGACTATGGCTACACCTTC	CASSEGGREDYGYTF
-	TRBJ1-2	few	TRBV5-1	TGCGCCAGCAGCCCAGGACGTCAGTTCTATGGCTACACCTTC	CASSPGRQFYGYTF
-	TRBJ1-4	few	TRBV5-4	TGTGCCAGCAGCCCCGGGACGGCAACTAATGAAAAACTGTTTTTT	CASSPGTATNEKLFF
-	TRBJ1-5	many	TRBV12-5	TGTGCTAGTGGTGTGGACCCCAATCAGCCCCAGCATTTT	CASGVDPNQPQHF
-	TRBJ2-7	many	TRBV9	TGTGCCAGCAGCCCCCGCCCGGTCTCTTCCTACGAGCAGTACTTC	CASSPRPVSSYEQYF
TRBD1	TRBJ2-7	-	TRBV5-1	TGCGCCAGCAGCTATAGACAGGGTACCCACGAGCAGTACTTC	CASSYRQGTHEQYF
TRBD1	TRBJ2-7	-	TRBV5-1	TGCGCCAGCAGCTCGCCGCCGGGACAGGGGGCATACGAGCAGTACTTC	CASSSPPGQGAYEQYF
-	TRBJ1-1	-	TRBV7-9	TGTGCCAGCAGCGCCGACGGGGAGATGGCTGAAGCTTTCTTT	CASSADGEMAEAFF
-	TRBJ1-2	many	TRBV4-3	TGCGCCAGCAGCCAAGGCCGGACCTTCTATGGCTACACCTTC	CASSQGRTFYGYTF
-	TRBJ2-7	many	TRBV30	TGTGCCTGGAGTGTACAGAGCGAGCAGTACTTC	CAWSVQSEQYF
TRBD1	TRBJ1-6	many	TRBV27	TGTGCCAGCAGTTTTACAGGGGATAATTCACCCCTCCACTTT	CASSFTGDNSPLHF
-	TRBJ2-1	few	TRBV10-3	TGTGCCTCCGGACGGACGAGCTCCTACAATGAGCAGTTCTTC	CASGRTSSYNEQFF
TRBD2	TRBJ2-2	many	TRBV12-3/TRBV12-4	TGTGCCAGCAGTCCCCGGGCTAGCGGTGTGGGGGAGCTGTTTTTT	CASSPRASGVGELFF
TRBD2	TRBJ2-1	many	TRBV7-2	TGTGCCAGCAGCTTACAACTAGCGGGGACCAATGAGCAGTTCTTC	CASSLQLAGTNEQFF
-	TRBJ1-1	few	TRBV6-2/TRBV6-3	TGTGCCAGCAGTTACTCGGGATCCCCTGGGACTGAAGCTTTCTTT	CASSYSGSPGTEAFF
-	TRBJ2-2	many	TRBV7-2	TGTGCCAGCAGCTTAGCAGGGAAAAGCACCGGGGAGCTGTTTTTT	CASSLAGKSTGELFF
TRBD2	TRBJ2-3	-	TRBV7-2	TGTGCCAGCAGGCCAAGGTGGACTAGCGGGGCACTTGTCCCTGTGGATACGCAGTATTTT	CASRPRWTSGALVPVDTQYF
TRBD1	TRBJ2-1	many	TRBV12-3/TRBV12-4	TGTGCCAGCAGTTCGGGACAGGGTATCCACAATGAGCAGTTCTTC	CASSSGQGIHNEQFF
-	TRBJ2-7	-	TRBV3-1	TGTGCCAGCAGCCAGAATCCAGAGACAGCTCAGTACTTC	CASSQNPETAQYF
TRBD2	TRBJ2-5	-	TRBV4-3	TGCGCCAGCAGCCAAGAAAGCCCGCTAGCGGGAGGGCCGGGAGAGACCCAGTACTTC	CASSQESPLAGGPGETQYF
TRBD1	TRBJ1-1	many	TRBV20-1	TGCAGTGCTAGTCGGGGCGTTACAGGGGGCCCGCGGAACACTGAAGCTTTCTTT	CSASRGVTGGPRNTEAFF
-	TRBJ2-1	-	TRBV20-1	TGCAGTGCCGCACGACTCGTGGGAAATGAGCAGTTCTTC	CSAARLVGNEQFF
-	TRBJ1-3	few	TRBV3-1	TGTGCCAGCAGCCAACAGGGCCCCTCTGGAAACACCATATATTTT	CASSQQGPSGNTIYF
TRBD1	TRBJ1-3	-	TRBV6-5	TGTGCCAGCAGGGGACAGAGACAGGGGTCTGGAAACACCATATATTTT	CASRGQRQGSGNTIYF
-	TRBJ1-1	-	TRBV7-2	TGTGCCAGCAGCCAAAGAGGTTTAGACACTGAAGCTTTCTTT	CASSQRGLDTEAFF
-	TRBJ2-2	few	TRBV11-2	TGTGCCAGCAGCCGCCCCGGGGAGCTGTTTTTT	CASSRPGELFF
-	TRBJ2-3	many	TRBV12-3/TRBV12-4	TGTGCCAGCAGACAGGACAGTACCGGCGCAGATACGCAGTATTTT	CASRQDSTGADTQYF
-	TRBJ2-5	-	TRBV19	TGTGCCAGTTGGAGCGGGGAGACCCAGTACTTC	CASWSGETQYF
TRBD1	TRBJ1-1	-	TRBV7-9	TGTGCCAGCAGCAAAACTACAGGGGGAAGCACTGAAGCTTTCTTT	CASSKTTGGSTEAFF
-	TRBJ2-5	-	TRBV6-2/TRBV6-3	TGTGCCAGCAGTTACTCGAAGTTCCTCGGGGAGGAGACCCAGTACTTC	CASSYSKFLGEETQYF
-	TRBJ2-3	-	TRBV2	TGTGCCAGCAGTTCTGTCGGGACATACACAGATACGCAGTATTTT	CASSSVGTYTDTQYF
-	TRBJ1-5	-	TRBV12-3/TRBV12-4	TGTGCCAGCAGTTTACTAGGAGATCAGCCCCAGCATTTT	CASSLLGDQPQHF
TRBD1	TRBJ1-4	-	TRBV4-2	TGTGCCAGCAGCCAGGCCAGGGCAGGGGGCCATGAAAAACTGTTTTTT	CASSQARAGGHEKLFF
TRBD2	TRBJ2-2	few	TRBV7-8	TGTGCCAGCAGCCGACTAGCGGGCCACACCGGGGAGCTGTTTTTT	CASSRLAGHTGELFF
TRBD2	TRBJ2-1	-	TRBV18	TGTGCCAGCTCCCCGCGGGTAGGGGCCGGGACTAGCGGAAGAAATGAGCAGTTCTTC	CASSPRVGAGTSGRNEQFF
-	TRBJ2-5	many	TRBV29-1	TGCAGCGTTGCACGGGACGGACCTCAGTACTTC	CSVARDGPQYF
TRBD2	TRBJ2-3	many	TRBV12-3/TRBV12-4	TGTGCCAGCACCTCCCTCGTCGGACTAGCGCGCCAAGATACGCAGTATTTT	CASTSLVGLARQDTQYF
TRBD1	TRBJ1-4	many	TRBV7-2	TGTGCCAGCAGCTTAGAGGGACAGGGGGGAGAAAAACTGTTTTTT	CASSLEGQGGEKLFF
-	TRBJ1-1	many	TRBV11-2	TGTGCCAGCAGCTTAGGAGCAGCGAACACTGAAGCTTTCTTT	CASSLGAANTEAFF
-	TRBJ2-7	few	TRBV20-1	TGCAGTGCTAGAGTAGGAAGTAGCTACGAGCAGTACTTC	CSARVGSSYEQYF
TRBD1	TRBJ1-5	many	TRBV20-1	TGCAGTGCTCGGACAGGGTTGGATCAGCCCCAGCATTTT	CSARTGLDQPQHF
TRBD1	TRBJ1-1	many	TRBV6-5	TGTGCCAGCAGGTCAACGGGACAGGGGAGCACTGAAGCTTTCTTT	CASRSTGQGSTEAFF